A selection of T cell receptor beta chains follows, all from one sample in a study of T cells in Graves' hyperthyroidism and ophthalmopathy. In TCRdb, the multiplex PCR reads were re-called with MiXCR into one record per CDR3 protein. The sample has about 350,000 distinct CDR3 sequences, around 18% seen once. Source material: blood. The receptors stem from a woman aged 40 to 50 with Graves' ophthalmopathy. Both conserved end residues are part of each CDR3. D genes are given only for firm matches. Clone size is shown for a subset of rows, as once, few, many or a class of expanded clone.

J gene | D gene | V gene | clone size | CDR3 protein | CDR3 DNA
TRBJ2-7 | TRBD2 | TRBV12-3/TRBV12-4 | many | CASSLSGSGSYEQYF | TGTGCCAGCAGCCTGAGCGGGAGTGGGTCCTACGAGCAGTACTTC
TRBJ2-5 | NA | TRBV7-2 | NA | CASSFNGGSETQYF | TGTGCCAGCAGCTTTAACGGGGGCTCGGAGACCCAGTACTTC
TRBJ1-5 | TRBD1 | TRBV4-1 | few | CASSRNFRQGMDQPQHF | TGCGCCAGCAGCCGCAATTTTAGACAGGGGATGGATCAGCCCCAGCATTTT
TRBJ2-5 | NA | TRBV7-6 | many | CASSKPSRETQYF | TGTGCCAGCAGCAAACCTTCCCGAGAGACCCAGTACTTC
TRBJ2-2 | TRBD1 | TRBV24-1 | many | CATSGDSGELFF | TGTGCCACCAGTGGGGACAGCGGGGAGCTGTTTTTT
TRBJ1-3 | TRBD1 | TRBV20-1 | many | CSASSDRAHSGNTIYF | TGCAGTGCTAGCTCAGACAGGGCCCACTCTGGAAACACCATATATTTT
TRBJ1-1 | NA | TRBV12-3/TRBV12-4 | NA | CASRPLEGGTEAFF | TGTGCCAGCAGACCGTTGGAAGGGGGCACTGAAGCTTTCTTT
TRBJ2-7 | NA | TRBV29-1 | many | CSVEDGLDEQYF | TGCAGCGTTGAAGATGGCCTAGACGAGCAGTACTTC
TRBJ2-7 | TRBD1 | TRBV24-1 | NA | CATSDPGQGAYEQYF | TGTGCCACCAGTGATCCCGGACAGGGGGCCTACGAGCAGTACTTC
TRBJ1-5 | TRBD1 | TRBV6-1 | few | CASSELSGTGNQPQHF | TGTGCCAGCAGTGAATTATCTGGGACAGGGAACCAGCCCCAGCATTTT
TRBJ1-5 | TRBD1 | TRBV27 | few | CASSLNRGGNQPQHF | TGTGCCAGCAGTTTAAACAGGGGCGGCAATCAGCCCCAGCATTTT
TRBJ1-5 | NA | TRBV7-2 | NA | CASSPGHKQPQHF | TGTGCCAGCAGCCCGGGACATAAACAGCCCCAGCATTTT
TRBJ2-5 | NA | TRBV6-1 | NA | CASSGYEGEETQYF | TGTGCCAGCAGTGGTTACGAGGGGGAAGAGACCCAGTACTTC
TRBJ1-5 | TRBD1 | TRBV20-1 | many | CSATTGDNQPQHF | TGCAGTGCTACAACAGGGGACAATCAGCCCCAGCATTTT
TRBJ2-7 | TRBD1 | TRBV6-2/TRBV6-3 | many | CASSISGTGQSEQYF | TGTGCCAGCAGTATATCCGGGACAGGGCAGAGCGAGCAGTACTTC
TRBJ2-7 | NA | TRBV6-1 | many | CASSVTGGRAYEQYF | TGTGCCAGCAGTGTCACAGGAGGTAGAGCCTACGAGCAGTACTTC
TRBJ2-7 | TRBD2 | TRBV30 | many | CAGRTSGRYEQYF | TGTGCCGGACGGACTAGCGGGAGGTACGAGCAGTACTTC
TRBJ2-7 | NA | TRBV4-3 | many | CASSPLAEQYF | TGCGCCAGCAGCCCCCTGGCCGAGCAGTACTTC
TRBJ2-7 | NA | TRBV14 | many | CASSWTVYEQYF | TGTGCCAGCAGTTGGACTGTTTACGAGCAGTACTTC
TRBJ2-6 | NA | TRBV12-3/TRBV12-4 | NA | CASSFGVSGANVLTF | TGTGCCAGCAGTTTCGGAGTCTCTGGGGCCAACGTCCTGACTTTC
TRBJ1-1 | NA | TRBV4-2 | many | CASSQEPSHGPNTEAFF | TGTGCCAGCAGCCAAGAGCCCTCACACGGACCGAACACTGAAGCTTTCTTT
TRBJ2-2 | NA | TRBV6-2/TRBV6-3 | NA | CASSFSTDPTGELFF | TGTGCCAGCAGTTTTTCGACGGATCCGACCGGGGAGCTGTTTTTT
TRBJ2-3 | NA | TRBV30 | NA | CAWSVRGLPKVDTQYF | TGTGCCTGGAGTGTTCGGGGGCTCCCGAAGGTAGATACGCAGTATTTT
TRBJ2-5 | TRBD2 | TRBV4-1 | many | CASSQEGGPLGETQYF | TGCGCCAGCAGCCAAGAGGGAGGGCCCCTGGGGGAGACCCAGTACTTC
TRBJ2-7 | TRBD1 | TRBV19 | many | CASSEGTGRSGEQYF | TGTGCCAGTAGTGAAGGGACAGGGAGATCTGGCGAGCAGTACTTC
TRBJ2-7 | TRBD2 | TRBV4-3 | NA | CASSQGASGHYEQYF | TGCGCCAGCAGCCAAGGGGCTAGCGGGCACTACGAGCAGTACTTC
TRBJ2-5 | NA | TRBV29-1 | many | CSVEVGETQYF | TGCAGCGTTGAGGTAGGAGAGACCCAGTACTTC
TRBJ1-1 | TRBD1 | TRBV6-1 | NA | CASRGAGQGITEAFF | TGTGCCAGCAGGGGAGCGGGACAGGGGATCACTGAAGCTTTCTTT
TRBJ1-1 | TRBD1 | TRBV2 | many | CASTPHGTGNTEAFF | TGTGCCAGCACCCCACACGGGACAGGCAACACTGAAGCTTTCTTT
TRBJ2-5 | NA | TRBV29-1 | NA | CSVTDSPGETQYF | TGCAGCGTCACGGACAGCCCGGGCGAGACCCAGTACTTC
TRBJ1-1 | NA | TRBV30 | NA | CAWTAQANTEAFF | TGTGCCTGGACGGCGCAAGCGAACACTGAAGCTTTCTTT
TRBJ1-1 | NA | TRBV6-4 | many | CATTDGREAFF | TGTGCCACAACGGACGGACGGGAAGCTTTCTTT
TRBJ2-2 | NA | TRBV5-1 | NA | CASSLSPGQTGELFF | TGCGCCAGCAGCTTGTCGCCAGGGCAGACCGGGGAGCTGTTTTTT
TRBJ2-5 | TRBD1 | TRBV20-1 | few | CSARRTGTGPFQTQYF | TGCAGTGCGAGGAGGACCGGGACAGGGCCGTTTCAGACCCAGTACTTC
TRBJ2-7 | NA | TRBV12-3/TRBV12-4 | few | CASSIRDFAYEQYF | TGTGCCAGCAGTATCCGGGACTTTGCCTACGAGCAGTACTTC
TRBJ1-5 | NA | TRBV28 | many | CASSLSGPDQPQHF | TGTGCCAGCAGTTTATCCGGGCCAGATCAGCCCCAGCATTTT
TRBJ2-5 | NA | TRBV18 | many | CASSPPGQGSETQYF | TGTGCCAGCTCACCCCCAGGACAAGGGTCGGAGACCCAGTACTTC
TRBJ1-3 | TRBD1 | TRBV28 | few | CASSSDRASSGNTIYF | TGTGCCAGCAGTAGTGACAGGGCGAGCTCTGGAAACACCATATATTTT
TRBJ2-5 | NA | TRBV6-1 | many | CASSEGVAGETQYF | TGTGCCAGCAGTGAAGGTGTAGCTGGAGAGACCCAGTACTTC
TRBJ2-7 | TRBD2 | TRBV6-2/TRBV6-3 | NA | CASGYSMTSESHEQYF | TGTGCCAGCGGTTACTCGATGACTAGCGAATCCCACGAGCAGTACTTC
TRBJ2-7 | NA | TRBV11-2 | many | CASSLGGLREQYF | TGTGCCAGCAGCTTAGGGGGGCTAAGAGAGCAGTACTTC
TRBJ1-5 | NA | TRBV18 | many | CASSLDGTRNQPQHF | TGTGCCAGCTCACTCGACGGGACCAGAAATCAGCCCCAGCATTTT
TRBJ2-2 | NA | TRBV9 | many | CASSVAGATGELFF | TGTGCCAGCAGCGTAGCGGGAGCCACCGGGGAGCTGTTTTTT